This TCR beta chain was documented in a study of T cell responses to AZD1222 COVID-19 vaccine. Repertoires were generated with immunoSEQ multiplex PCR, while TCRdb's copy carries only in-frame clones and drops some. The sample includes roughly 100,000 clones, about nine tenths of them seen just once. The study, taken as a whole, reports: Spike-specific TCR breadth and depth were elevated following two AZD1222 doses.

In regard to this clone: Its antigen is not known.

The sequenced sample was peripheral blood, obtained on day 0 of AZD1222 vaccination. This receptor was obtained from an adult in good health.

CDR3 coding DNA: TGTGCCAGCTCACCAGGAGCTAGCGCACGCTACGAGCAGTACTTC. It translates to CASSPGASARYEQYF. The J gene is TRBJ2-7, the V gene TRBV18, with a possible D match to TRBD2 (6 bases). The CDR3 is made up of 15 amino acids. Germline loops: CDR1 KGHSH, CDR2 LQKENI. V was shortened by 2 bases and J by 3 bases, with 14 bases between the two germline ends.